The clone carrying this T cell receptor beta chain was seen once. What it binds is not known. This sample is part of a study of shared clonotypes between healthy human individuals. Assay used: immunoSEQ multiplex PCR; TCRdb lists only in-frame clones, some missing. Of about 1,800,000 clones listed, approximately 94% are singletons. Naive-designated CD8 cells lacked CD45RO, were positively enriched for CCR7, and omitted terminally differentiated effector memory CD45RA+ cells. The CDR3 spans 15 residues. Trimming left V 0 bases short and J 5 bases short, with 13 bases between. Germline values: CDR1 LGHNA, CDR2 YSLEER. Study-level findings and limits: Naive subsets generally exceeded memory subsets in estimated richness.

The J gene is TRBJ2-5, the V gene TRBV4-3; possible D gene TRBD1, 6 bases. Sequencing was done on a sample of naive CD8+ T cells sorted from blood. The receptor comes from a man aged 18-30 years in good health. The CDR3: CASSQDEDRLETQYF. As DNA, the CDR3 is TGCGCCAGCAGCCAAGACGAAGACAGGCTGGAGACCCAGTACTTC.